This T cell receptor (beta chain) was documented in a study of long-term antiretroviral therapy in people with HIV. It was version v3.0 of the immunoSEQ assay that was run at survey level. Profiling relied on immunoSEQ multiplex PCR, and the TCRdb table lists in-frame clones only, not all of them. The sample lists tens of thousands of clones; 80% were seen once. This CDR3 spans 15 amino acids. V was pared by 6 bases and J by 0 bases, with 5 bases of the junction left unmatched. From germline, CDR1 is SQVTM and CDR2 ANQGSEA. General study points: ART adherence was not documented, and neither viral resistance nor therapy changes had any data. Clones showing expansion before ART dominated the repertoire at all time points. Even long-term ART left TRB diversity below transplant donor controls, despite gains.

On this clone: Antigen: not known.

Ahead of DNA extraction, samples held about 1-10 million cryopreserved PBMC each. The sequencing used unsorted PBMCs, collected 1.5 years after starting antiretroviral therapy. The clonotype originates from a man aged 18 to 29 with HIV. The chain is built from TRBV29-1 and TRBJ2-2, with 9 bases identical to TRBD1. In nucleotides, the CDR3 is TGCAGCGTGACAGGGGGTGCTTCGAACACCGGGGAGCTGTTTTTT. Its translation is CSVTGGASNTGELFF.